This TCR beta chain was recovered during a study of cytomegalovirus exposure and HLA in healthy donors. Study as a whole: A preliminary data release comprised roughly 85 million unique TCRs obtained from HLA-typed donors.

Primers for the PCR totalled 60 Vbeta and 13 Jbeta. Libraries were prepared by immunoSEQ multiplex PCR; TCRdb keeps only in-frame clonotypes and omits some of them. The sample comprises about 150,000 clones, about 75% of which are singletons, and 10% to 12% rests with the top ten. There are 15 residues in the CDR3. The germline CDR1 and CDR2 sequences are MNHEY and SVGAGI. The chain uses TRBV6-5 and TRBJ2-5, with 7 bases matching TRBD2. The J call may be in error: the DNA end matches TRBJ2-7 better. This clonotype originated in a man between 18 and 29 years old in good health and CMV-seropositive. The sequenced sample was PBMCs. The CDR3: CASSSPGGSSYEQYF. CDR3 coding DNA: TGTGCCAGCAGTTCTCCGGGCGGGAGCTCCTACGAGCAGTACTTC.